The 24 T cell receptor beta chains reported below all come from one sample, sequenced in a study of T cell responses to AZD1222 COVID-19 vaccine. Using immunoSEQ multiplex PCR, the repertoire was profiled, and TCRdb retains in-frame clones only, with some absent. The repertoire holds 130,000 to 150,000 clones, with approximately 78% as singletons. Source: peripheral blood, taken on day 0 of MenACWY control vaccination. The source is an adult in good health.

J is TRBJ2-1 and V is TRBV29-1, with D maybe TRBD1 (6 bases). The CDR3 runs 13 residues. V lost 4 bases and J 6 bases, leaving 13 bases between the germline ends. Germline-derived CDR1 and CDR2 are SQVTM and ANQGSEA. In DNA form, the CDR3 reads TGCAGCGTTGCACAGGGTATGGTCAATGAGCAGTTCTTC. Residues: CSVAQGMVNEQFF.

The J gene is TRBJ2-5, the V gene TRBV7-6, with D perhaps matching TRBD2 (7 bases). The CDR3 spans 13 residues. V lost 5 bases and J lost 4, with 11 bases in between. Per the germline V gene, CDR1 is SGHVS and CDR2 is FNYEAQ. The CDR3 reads CASSRGGGETQYF. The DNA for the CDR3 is TGTGCCAGCAGCCGAGGGGGGGGAGAGACCCAGTACTTC. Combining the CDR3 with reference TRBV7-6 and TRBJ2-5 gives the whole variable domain GAGVSQSPRYKVTKRGQDVALRCDPISGHVSLYWYRQALGQGPEFLTYFNYEAQQDKSGLPNDRFSAERPEGSISTLTIQRTEQRDSAMYRCASSRGGGETQYFGPGTRLLVL.

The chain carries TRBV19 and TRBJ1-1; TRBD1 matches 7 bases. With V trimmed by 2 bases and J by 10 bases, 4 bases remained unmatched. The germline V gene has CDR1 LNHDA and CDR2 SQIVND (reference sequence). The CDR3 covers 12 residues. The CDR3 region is CASSIQGGRAFF. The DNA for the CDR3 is TGTGCCAGTAGTATACAGGGGGGCAGAGCTTTCTTT.

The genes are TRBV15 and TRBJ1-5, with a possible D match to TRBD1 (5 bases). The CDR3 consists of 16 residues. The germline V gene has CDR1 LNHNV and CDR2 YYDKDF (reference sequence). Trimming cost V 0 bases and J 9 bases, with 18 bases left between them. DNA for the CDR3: TGTGCCACCAGCAGAGAGGGGGGTCTGGTACAGTGGCCCCAGCATTTT. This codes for CATSREGGLVQWPQHF.

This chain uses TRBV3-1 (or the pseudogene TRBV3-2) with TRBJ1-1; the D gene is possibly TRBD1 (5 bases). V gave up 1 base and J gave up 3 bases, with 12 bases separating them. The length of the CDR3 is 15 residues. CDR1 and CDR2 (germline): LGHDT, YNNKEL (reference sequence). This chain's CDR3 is CASSQGEIGDTEAFF. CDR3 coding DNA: TGTGCCAGCAGCCAAGGGGAGATAGGGGACACTGAAGCTTTCTTT.

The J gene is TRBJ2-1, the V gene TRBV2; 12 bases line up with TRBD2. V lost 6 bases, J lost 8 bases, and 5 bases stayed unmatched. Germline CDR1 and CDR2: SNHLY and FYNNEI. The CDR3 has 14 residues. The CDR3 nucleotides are TGTGCCAGCAGCCTAGCGGGGGGGCCGTATGAGCAGTTCTTC. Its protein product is CASSLAGGPYEQFF.

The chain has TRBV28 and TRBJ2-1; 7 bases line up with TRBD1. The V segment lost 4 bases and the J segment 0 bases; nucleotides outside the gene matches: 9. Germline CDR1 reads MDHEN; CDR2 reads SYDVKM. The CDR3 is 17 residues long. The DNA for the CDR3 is TGTGCCAGCAGTTCCACGACAGGGTTGAGCTCCTACAATGAGCAGTTCTTC. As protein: CASSSTTGLSSYNEQFF.

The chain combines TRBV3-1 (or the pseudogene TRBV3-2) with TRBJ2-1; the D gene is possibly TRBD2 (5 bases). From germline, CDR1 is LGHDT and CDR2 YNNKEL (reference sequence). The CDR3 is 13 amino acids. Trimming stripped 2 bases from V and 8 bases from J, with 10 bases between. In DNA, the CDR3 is TGTGCCAGCAGCCAAAGTACTAGACATGAGCAGTTCTTC. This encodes CASSQSTRHEQFF.

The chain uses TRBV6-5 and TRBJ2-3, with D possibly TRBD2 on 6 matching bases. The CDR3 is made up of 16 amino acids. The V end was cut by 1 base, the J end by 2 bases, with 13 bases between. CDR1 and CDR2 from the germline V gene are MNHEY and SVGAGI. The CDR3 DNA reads TGTGCCAGCAGTTACTGCCCGGGAGTTTACACAGATACGCAGTATTTT. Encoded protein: CASSYCPGVYTDTQYF.

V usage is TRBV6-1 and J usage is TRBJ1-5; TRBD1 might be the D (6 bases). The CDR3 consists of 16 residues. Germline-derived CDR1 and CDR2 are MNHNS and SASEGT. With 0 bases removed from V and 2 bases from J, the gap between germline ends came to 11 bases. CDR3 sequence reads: CASSEALRTGNQPQHF. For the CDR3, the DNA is TGTGCCAGCAGTGAAGCGCTTCGGACAGGCAATCAGCCCCAGCATTTT.

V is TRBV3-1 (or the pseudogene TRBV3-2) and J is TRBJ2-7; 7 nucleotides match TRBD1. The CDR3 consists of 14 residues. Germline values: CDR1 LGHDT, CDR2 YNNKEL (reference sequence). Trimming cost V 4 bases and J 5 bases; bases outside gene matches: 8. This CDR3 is CASSLGQVGDEQYF. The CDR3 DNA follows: TGTGCCAGCAGCCTCGGACAGGTTGGGGACGAGCAGTACTTC.

In DNA form, the CDR3 reads TGTGCCAGCAGCGTCGGCAGGGGGTATGAGCAGTTCTTC. Translation gives CASSVGRGYEQFF. The chain recombines TRBV9 with TRBJ2-1; 7 positions agree with TRBD1. The CDR3 sequence is 13 residues long. Trimming took 2 bases from V and 8 from J; bases not matched to a gene: 4. Germline loops: CDR1 SGDLS, CDR2 YYNGEE.

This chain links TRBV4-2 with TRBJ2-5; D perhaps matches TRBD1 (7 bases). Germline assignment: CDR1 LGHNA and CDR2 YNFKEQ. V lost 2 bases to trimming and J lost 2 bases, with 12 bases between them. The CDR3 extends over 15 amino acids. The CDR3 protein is CASSQRGTAQETQYF. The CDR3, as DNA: TGTGCCAGCAGCCAACGGGGGACAGCACAAGAGACCCAGTACTTC.

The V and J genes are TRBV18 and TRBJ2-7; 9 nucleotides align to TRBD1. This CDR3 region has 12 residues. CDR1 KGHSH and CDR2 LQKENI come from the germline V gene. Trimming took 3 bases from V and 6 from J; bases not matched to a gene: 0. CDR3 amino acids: CASSPTGGEQYV. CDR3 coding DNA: TGTGCCAGCTCACCGACAGGGGGCGAGCAGTACGTC.

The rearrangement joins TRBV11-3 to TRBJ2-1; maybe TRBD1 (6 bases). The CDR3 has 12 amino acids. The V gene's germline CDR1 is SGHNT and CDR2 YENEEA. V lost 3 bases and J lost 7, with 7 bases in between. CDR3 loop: CASSLGANEQFF. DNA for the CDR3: TGTGCCAGCAGCTTGGGGGCAAATGAGCAGTTCTTC. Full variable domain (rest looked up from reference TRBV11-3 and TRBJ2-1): EAGVVQSPRYKIIEKKQPVAFWCNPISGHNTLYWYLQNLGQGPELLIRYENEEAVDDSQLPKDRFSAERLKGVDSTLKIQPAELGDSAVYLCASSLGANEQFFGPGTRLTVL.

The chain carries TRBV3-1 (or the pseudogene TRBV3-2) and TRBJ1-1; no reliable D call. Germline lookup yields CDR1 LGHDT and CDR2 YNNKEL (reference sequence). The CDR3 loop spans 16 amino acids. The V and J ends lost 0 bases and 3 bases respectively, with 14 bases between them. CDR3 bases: TGTGCCAGCAGCCAAGATCGGATCATGTCGGACACTGAAGCTTTCTTT. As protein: CASSQDRIMSDTEAFF.

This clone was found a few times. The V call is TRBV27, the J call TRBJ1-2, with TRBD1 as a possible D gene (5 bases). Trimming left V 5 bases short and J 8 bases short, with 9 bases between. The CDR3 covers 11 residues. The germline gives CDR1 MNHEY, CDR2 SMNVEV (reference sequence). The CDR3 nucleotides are TGTGCCAGCAGTCAGGGAGGCGGCTACACCTTC. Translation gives CASSQGGGYTF.

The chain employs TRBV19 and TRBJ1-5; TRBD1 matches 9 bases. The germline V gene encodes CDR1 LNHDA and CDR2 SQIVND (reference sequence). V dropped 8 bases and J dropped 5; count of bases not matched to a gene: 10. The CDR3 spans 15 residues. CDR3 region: CASLGKGQGYQPQHF. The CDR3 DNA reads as TGTGCCAGTCTCGGGAAAGGACAGGGGTATCAGCCCCAGCATTTT. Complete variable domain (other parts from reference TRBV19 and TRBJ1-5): DGGITQSPKYLFRKEGQNVTLSCEQNLNHDAMYWYRQDPGQGLRLIYYSQIVNDFQKGDIAEGYSVSREKKESFPLTVTSAQKNPTAFYLCASLGKGQGYQPQHFGDGTRLSIL.

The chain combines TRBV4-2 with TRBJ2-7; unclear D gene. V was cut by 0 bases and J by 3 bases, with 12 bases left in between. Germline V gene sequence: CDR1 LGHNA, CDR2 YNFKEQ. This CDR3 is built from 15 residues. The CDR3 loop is CASSQDAQEFYEQYF. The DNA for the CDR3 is TGTGCCAGCAGCCAAGATGCGCAGGAATTCTACGAGCAGTACTTC.

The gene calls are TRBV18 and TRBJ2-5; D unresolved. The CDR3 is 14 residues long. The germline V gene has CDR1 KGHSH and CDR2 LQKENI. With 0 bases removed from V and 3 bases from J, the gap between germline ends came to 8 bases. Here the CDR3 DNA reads TGTGCCAGCTCACCACCGGGCAGCGAAGAGACCCAGTACTTC. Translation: CASSPPGSEETQYF.

The DNA of the CDR3 is TGTGCCAGCAGCTTGGGCTTCTGGAGCTCTGGAAACACCATATATTTT. Translation: CASSLGFWSSGNTIYF. The chain links TRBV5-6 to TRBJ1-3; D remains unclear. This CDR3 spans 16 amino acids. Germline V gene sequence: CDR1 SGHDT, CDR2 YYEEEE. Trimming took 0 bases from V and 0 from J, leaving 10 bases between them.

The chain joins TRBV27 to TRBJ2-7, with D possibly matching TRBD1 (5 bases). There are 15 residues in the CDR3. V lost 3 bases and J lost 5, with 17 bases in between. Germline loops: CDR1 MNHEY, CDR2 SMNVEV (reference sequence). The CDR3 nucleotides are TGTGCCAGCAGTTTTCGGGCAGGGTCCCCCCACGAGCAGTACGTC. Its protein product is CASSFRAGSPHEQYV.

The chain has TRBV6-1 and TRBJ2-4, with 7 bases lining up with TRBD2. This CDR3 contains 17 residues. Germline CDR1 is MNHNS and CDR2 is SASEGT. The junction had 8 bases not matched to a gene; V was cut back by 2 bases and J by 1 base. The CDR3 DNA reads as TGTGCCAGCAGTGAAACCACCGGGGGGATGGCCAAAAACATTCAGTACTTC. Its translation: CASSETTGGMAKNIQYF.

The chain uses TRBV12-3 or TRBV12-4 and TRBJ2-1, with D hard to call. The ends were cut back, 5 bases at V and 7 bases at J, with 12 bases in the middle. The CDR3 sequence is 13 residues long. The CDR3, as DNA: TGTGCCAGCAGTCCGACCTGGGCGAATGAGCAGTTCTTC. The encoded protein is CASSPTWANEQFF.